These 13 T cell receptor beta chains were sequenced from one sample in a study of cytomegalovirus exposure and HLA in healthy donors. Both 60 Vbeta primers and 13 Jbeta primers went into the PCR. TCRdb's copy holds only in-frame clones and misses some; the assay was immunoSEQ multiplex PCR. The sample totals 45,000 to 65,000 clones. The source material was PBMCs. These receptors all stem from a man between 18 and 29 years old in good health and CMV-seropositive.

The V and J genes are TRBV28 and TRBJ2-7; D gene uncertain. V was cut by 6 bases and J by 6 bases, with 15 bases left in between. The V gene's germline CDR1 is MDHEN and CDR2 SYDVKM. This CDR3 region has 13 residues. CDR3 DNA sequence: TGTGCCAGCAGCCCCGTTTCTACTGTCGAGCAGTACTTC. Translating it yields CASSPVSTVEQYF.

CDR3: CASREGFQETQYF. The CDR3 DNA sequence: TGTGCCAGTAGGGAGGGCTTCCAAGAGACCCAGTACTTC. V and J are TRBV19 and TRBJ2-5; a weak D match, TRBD2 (6 bases). V dropped 6 bases and J dropped 1 base, with 9 bases sitting between them. CDR3 size: 13 residues. In germline, CDR1 is LNHDA, CDR2 SQIVND (reference sequence). Full variable domain (rest looked up from reference TRBV19 and TRBJ2-5): DGGITQSPKYLFRKEGQNVTLSCEQNLNHDAMYWYRQDPGQGLRLIYYSQIVNDFQKGDIAEGYSVSREKKESFPLTVTSAQKNPTAFYLCASREGFQETQYFGPGTRLLVL.

The chain couples TRBV5-5 to TRBJ1-1, with 9 bases identical to TRBD1. CDR1 is SGHKS and CDR2 is YYEKEE in the germline V gene (reference sequence). The J segment lost 5 bases and the V segment lost 3 bases, leaving 5 bases of the junction unmatched. This CDR3 spans 14 amino acids. The CDR3 nucleotides read TGTGCCAGCAGCTGGAAGACAGGGGGGACTGAAGCTTTCTTT. This sequence encodes CASSWKTGGTEAFF.

This sequence joins TRBV7-6 and TRBJ2-3; the match to TRBD2 covers 9 bases. Germline-derived CDR1 and CDR2 are SGHVS and FNYEAQ. Trimming took 5 bases from V and 2 from J; bases not matched to a gene: 8. CDR3 length: 16 residues. This CDR3 is CASSPTTSGPTDTQYF. In DNA form, the CDR3 reads TGTGCCAGCAGCCCGACGACTAGCGGCCCCACAGATACGCAGTATTTT.

The J gene is TRBJ2-3, the V gene TRBV6-1; D might be TRBD1 (5 bases). Trimming removed 0 bases from V and 4 bases from J, with 11 bases in between. Germline assignment: CDR1 MNHNS and CDR2 SASEGT. There are 15 residues in the CDR3. The CDR3 loop is CASSEASGWADTQYF. DNA of the CDR3: TGTGCCAGCAGTGAAGCTTCAGGGTGGGCAGATACGCAGTATTTT.

The J gene is TRBJ2-3, the V gene TRBV7-9; TRBD2 is a possible D gene (6 bases). The CDR3 is 14 residues long. With 1 base removed from V and 4 bases from J, the gap between germline ends came to 9 bases. In germline, CDR1 is SEHNR, CDR2 FQNEAQ (reference sequence). As DNA, the CDR3 is TGTGCCAGCAGCTTAGGGTTAGCGGCAGATACGCAGTATTTT. It yields the protein CASSLGLAADTQYF.

This chain links TRBV28 with TRBJ1-2; no definite D call. The length of the CDR3 is 13 residues. Germline CDR1 MDHEN, CDR2 SYDVKM. Trimming stripped 7 bases from V and 3 bases from J, with 12 bases between. The CDR3 spells CASTAAAYYGYTF. The DNA for the CDR3 is TGTGCCAGCACGGCGGCCGCCTACTATGGCTACACCTTC.

The chain has TRBV25-1 and TRBJ2-5, with 11 bases matching TRBD2. This CDR3 comprises 13 residues. Per germline, CDR1 MGHDK and CDR2 SYGVNS. Unmatched junction bases numbered 2, after V lost 6 bases and J lost 5 bases. In DNA, the CDR3 is TGTGCCAGCAGGCCTAGCGGGAGGGAGACCCAGTACTTC. Translation gives CASRPSGRETQYF.

The CDR3 protein is CASSLAGFGTVSYEQYF. The CDR3, as DNA: TGTGCCAGCAGCTTAGCGGGTTTCGGGACAGTAAGCTACGAGCAGTACTTC. J is TRBJ2-7 and V is TRBV7-6; 7 bases match TRBD1. From germline, CDR1 is SGHVS and CDR2 FNYEAQ. V dropped 0 bases and J dropped 3; count of bases not matched to a gene: 11. The CDR3 runs 17 residues.

The CDR3 DNA follows: TGTGCCAGCAGTGTATGGACAGGGAATCCACAGGGGGGAAGCTCCTACGAGCAGTACTTC. Translating gives CASSVWTGNPQGGSSYEQYF. V gene TRBV2 combines with J gene TRBJ2-7; TRBD1 matches at 8 bases. V lost 4 bases to trimming and J lost 0 bases; unmatched junction nucleotides: 20. The CDR3 spans 20 residues. CDR1 and CDR2 (germline): SNHLY, FYNNEI.

This rearrangement joins TRBV12-5 to TRBJ1-2; 9 bases agree with TRBD1. Per the germline V gene, CDR1 is LGHNT and CDR2 is FRNRAP. Trimming at V came to 7 bases and at J to 2 bases, leaving 8 bases not matched to a gene. CDR3 length: 15 amino acids. CDR3 residues: CASAGQGLSNYGYTF. DNA for the CDR3: TGTGCTAGTGCGGGACAGGGTCTTTCCAACTATGGCTACACCTTC.

This rearrangement joins TRBV30 to TRBJ2-2; 11 bases are shared with TRBD2. The V and J ends lost 4 bases and 5 bases, in that order; junction bases with no gene match: 12. Per germline, CDR1 GTSNPN and CDR2 SVGIG (reference sequence). The CDR3 runs to 17 residues. The CDR3 here is CAWTGLAGGYQTGELFF. CDR3 nucleotides: TGTGCCTGGACCGGGCTAGCGGGAGGCTATCAAACCGGGGAGCTGTTTTTT.

J is TRBJ2-3 and V is TRBV7-9; D possibly corresponds to TRBD1 (6 bases). V was clipped by 5 bases and J by 2 bases, with 14 bases between them. In germline, CDR1 is SEHNR, CDR2 FQNEAQ (reference sequence). CDR3 length equals 15 residues. CDR3 bases: TGTGCCAGCAGCCCCAGACAGGATGTCACAGATACGCAGTATTTT. This translates into CASSPRQDVTDTQYF.